A single T cell receptor (beta chain) is shown here with its context. This record comes from a study of blood T cell repertoires in COVID-19. Study context: Donors in the United States, Italy and Spain gave samples during acute or convalescent COVID-19.

V was trimmed by 4 bases and J by 6 bases, leaving 22 bases between them. The germline gives CDR1 SGHRS, CDR2 YFSETQ. The CDR3 sequence is 16 residues long. Patients at the Seattle site were enrolled during active infection and followed longitudinally. Authors' processing steps: By means of reference gene primer amplification, nucleated cell counts were estimated. Assay: immunoSEQ multiplex PCR; the TCRdb copy retains only in-frame clones and omits some. That table furnishes V, J and clone size, whereas the DNA furnished D and trimming. The table includes approximately 160,000 clones, roughly 84% detected once.

Sequencing was carried out using peripheral blood. This chain uses TRBV5-1 with TRBJ1-2, with D possibly TRBD1 on 5 matching bases. The sequence was obtained from a woman aged 55-75 years with COVID-19, enrolled during active disease. The CDR3 DNA reads as TGCGCCAGCAGCCCACTCTTGACGGCGTCGGGGGATGGCTACACCTTC. Its translation: CASSPLLTASGDGYTF.